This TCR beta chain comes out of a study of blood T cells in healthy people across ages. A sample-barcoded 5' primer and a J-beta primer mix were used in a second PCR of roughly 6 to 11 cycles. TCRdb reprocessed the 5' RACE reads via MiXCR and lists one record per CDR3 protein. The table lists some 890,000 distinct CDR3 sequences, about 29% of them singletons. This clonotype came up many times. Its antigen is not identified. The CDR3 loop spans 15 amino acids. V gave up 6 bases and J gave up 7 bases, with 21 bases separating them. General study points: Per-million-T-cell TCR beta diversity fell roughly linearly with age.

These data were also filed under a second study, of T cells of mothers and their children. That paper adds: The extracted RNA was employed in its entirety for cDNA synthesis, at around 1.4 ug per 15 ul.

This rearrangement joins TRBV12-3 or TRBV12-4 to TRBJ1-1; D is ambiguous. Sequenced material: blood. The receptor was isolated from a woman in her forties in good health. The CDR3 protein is CASSLGYGKGLEAFF. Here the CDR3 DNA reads TGTGCCAGCAGCCTAGGTTATGGTAAAGGTCTTGAAGCTTTCTTT.